The T cell receptor beta chain under discussion was sequenced for a study of T cell clones after liver transplantation. As for the study in general: Draws occurred before transplant, before withdrawal, and after complete or failed withdrawal. General study results and limits: Post-transplant time points were not standardized, so conclusions are preliminary. A significant post-transplant drop in circulating graft-donor-reactive CD4 TCRbeta sequences occurred in most of the 8 subjects.

Sequencing was performed with immunoSEQ multiplex PCR; in TCRdb, only in-frame clones are kept and a portion is missing. The table has tens of thousands of clones, 82% seen once. CDR1 is MDHEN, CDR2 SYDVKM, per germline. The CDR3 consists of 13 residues. V lost 11 bases, J lost 8 bases, and 19 bases lay in between. Points on this clone: Its antigen is unidentified.

CD3+CD4+ and CD3+CD8+ cells were FACS-sorted from thawed unstimulated PBMCs. The J gene is TRBJ1-3, the V gene TRBV28, with D maybe TRBD1 (6 bases). Sequenced material: CD4+ T cells from blood, taken 46 months after liver transplant. This sequence was found in a human patient who received a liver transplant. Some T cells may have originated in the graft donor. The CDR3 DNA reads TGTGCCGGAGGTGGGGGGCAAGAAGACACCATATATTTT. As protein: CAGGGGQEDTIYF.